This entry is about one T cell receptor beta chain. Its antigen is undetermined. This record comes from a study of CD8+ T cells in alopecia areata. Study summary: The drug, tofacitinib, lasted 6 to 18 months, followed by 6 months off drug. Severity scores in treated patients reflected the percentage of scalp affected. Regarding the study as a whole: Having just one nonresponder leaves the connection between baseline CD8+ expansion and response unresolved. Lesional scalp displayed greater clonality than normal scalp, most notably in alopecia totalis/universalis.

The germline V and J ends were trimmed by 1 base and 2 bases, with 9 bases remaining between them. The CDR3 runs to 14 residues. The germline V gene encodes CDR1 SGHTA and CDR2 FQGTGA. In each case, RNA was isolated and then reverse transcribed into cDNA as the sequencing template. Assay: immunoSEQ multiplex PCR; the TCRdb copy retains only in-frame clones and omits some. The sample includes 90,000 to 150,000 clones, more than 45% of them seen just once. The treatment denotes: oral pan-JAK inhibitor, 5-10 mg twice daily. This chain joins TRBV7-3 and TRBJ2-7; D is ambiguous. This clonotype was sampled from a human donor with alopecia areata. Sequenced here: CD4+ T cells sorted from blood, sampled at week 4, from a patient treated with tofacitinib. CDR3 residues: CASSLSPTTYEQYF. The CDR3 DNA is TGTGCCAGCAGCTTAAGTCCGACCACCTACGAGCAGTACTTC.